Below, 25 T cell receptor beta chains from the same sample are listed, as sequenced in a study of T cell repertoires in cytomegalovirus infection. For these receptors, no antigen is known. TCRdb re-analysed the reads in MiXCR, keeping a single row per CDR3 protein. The sample yields some 500,000 distinct CDR3 sequences, under 45% seen once. This material consisted of cultured PBMCs, taken from culture after CMV antigen stimulation. These receptors originate from a human donor in good health (CMV status not recorded). Some clones in this sample may be carry-over from other donors' samples.

This clonotype occurred a few times. This chain joins TRBV7-6 and TRBJ2-1, with D possibly TRBD2 on 6 matching bases. The CDR3 is 15 amino acids. V was clipped by 0 bases and J by 8 bases, with 14 bases between them. Germline V gene sequence: CDR1 SGHVS, CDR2 FNYEAQ. The CDR3 region is CASSLATGGRDEQFF. The DNA for the CDR3 is TGTGCCAGCAGCTTAGCCACCGGGGGAAGGGATGAGCAGTTCTTC. Using reference TRBV7-6 and TRBJ2-1 for the parts outside the CDR3, the full variable domain is GAGVSQSPRYKVTKRGQDVALRCDPISGHVSLYWYRQALGQGPEFLTYFNYEAQQDKSGLPNDRFSAERPEGSISTLTIQRTEQRDSAMYRCASSLATGGRDEQFFGPGTRLTVL.

V usage is TRBV7-6 and J usage is TRBJ1-1; D is ambiguous. The CDR3 is made up of 14 amino acids. V lost 5 bases and J 1 base, leaving 11 bases between the germline ends. Germline loops: CDR1 SGHVS, CDR2 FNYEAQ. The CDR3 loop is CASSTRHGNTEAFF. The CDR3 DNA reads TGTGCCAGCAGCACCCGGCACGGGAACACTGAAGCTTTCTTT.

This chain links TRBV28 with TRBJ1-2; D is undetermined. There are 13 residues in the CDR3. Germline assignment: CDR1 MDHEN and CDR2 SYDVKM. Trimming cost V 6 bases and J 4 bases, with 12 bases left between them. The CDR3 loop is CASRLQSFYGYTF. The CDR3 nucleotides are TGTGCCAGCAGATTACAGAGTTTCTATGGCTACACCTTC.

This chain uses TRBV7-2 with TRBJ2-1, with a possible D match to TRBD2 (6 bases). Germline loops: CDR1 SGHTA, CDR2 FQGNSA. The CDR3 sequence is 18 residues long. V was clipped by 5 bases and J by 5 bases, with 25 bases between them. In DNA, the CDR3 is TGTGCCAGCAGCCTCCGCTTCCATTCGCTAGGACTAAACAATGAGCAGTTCTTC. Its protein product is CASSLRFHSLGLNNEQFF.

This clonotype was picked up a small number of times. V is TRBV12-3 or TRBV12-4 and J is TRBJ2-5, with TRBD2 identical over 16 bases. There are 19 residues in the CDR3. With V trimmed by 1 base and J by 5 bases, 10 bases remained unmatched. The CDR3 DNA sequence: TGTGCCAGCAGTTTAGGGGGGGGACTAGCGGGAGGGCCGTCCGAGACCCAGTACTTC. It is translated as CASSLGGGLAGGPSETQYF.

This clonotype was seen a few times. The V and J genes are TRBV20-1 and TRBJ1-5; D may be TRBD1 (5 bases). Germline V gene sequence: CDR1 DFQATT, CDR2 SNEGSKA (reference sequence). Trimming shortened V by 3 bases and J by 9 bases, and 18 bases separated the two germline ends. There are 14 residues in the CDR3. The CDR3: CSASGPGGVGPQHF. The CDR3 coding sequence is TGCAGTGCTAGTGGCCCTGGGGGAGTGGGGCCCCAGCATTTT.

This chain joins TRBV6-6 and TRBJ1-6; D is perhaps TRBD1 (5 bases). V was pared by 2 bases and J by 7 bases, with 18 bases between. Germline-derived CDR1 and CDR2 are MNHNY and SVGAGI (reference sequence). This CDR3 spans 17 amino acids. CDR3 in amino acids: CASSYGGTGQGNSPLHF. The CDR3 nucleotides are TGTGCCAGCAGTTACGGGGGAACAGGCCAGGGAAATTCACCCCTCCACTTT.

The chain has TRBV12-3 or TRBV12-4 and TRBJ2-3; the D gene is possibly TRBD2 (5 bases). V was shortened by 4 bases and J by 4 bases, with 15 bases between the two germline ends. The CDR3 has 15 residues. The CDR3 DNA follows: TGTGCCAGCAGTTCGCGACCCCACGGGGCAGATACGCAGTATTTT. This gives the protein CASSSRPHGADTQYF.

The chain combines TRBV19 with TRBJ1-2; D not certain. Germline CDR1 LNHDA, CDR2 SQIVND (reference sequence). This CDR3 contains 15 residues. V lost 6 bases to trimming and J lost 1 base, with 15 bases between them. The CDR3 DNA sequence: TGTGCCAGTAGCCTAACAACAAGTTATAACTATGGCTACACCTTC. This sequence encodes CASSLTTSYNYGYTF.

The rearrangement links TRBV25-1 to TRBJ1-4; D gene ambiguous. The germline V and J ends were trimmed by 1 base and 7 bases, with 13 bases remaining between them. Germline-derived CDR1 and CDR2 are MGHDK and SYGVNS. The CDR3 sequence is 15 residues long. The CDR3 spells CASSEFLGSAEKLFF. CDR3 coding DNA: TGTGCCAGCAGTGAATTCTTGGGGTCTGCTGAAAAACTGTTTTTT.

The chain carries TRBV7-2 and TRBJ2-7; D call uncertain. The germline CDR1 and CDR2 sequences are SGHTA and FQGNSA. This CDR3 is built from 13 residues. V was pared by 0 bases and J by 3 bases, with 6 bases between. CDR3 region: CASSLAPVYEQYF. The CDR3 bases are TGTGCCAGCAGCTTAGCGCCAGTCTACGAGCAGTACTTC.

This clonotype was observed a few times. The chain employs TRBV7-8 and TRBJ1-4; D is undetermined. The V end was cut by 1 base, the J end by 4 bases, with 10 bases between. This CDR3 has 15 amino acids. Germline CDR1 and CDR2: SGHVS and FQNEAQ. CDR3 residues: CASSLDGRNNEKLFF. The CDR3 bases are TGTGCCAGCAGCTTAGATGGGCGCAATAATGAAAAACTGTTTTTT. The entire variable domain, with the rest obtained from reference TRBV7-8 and TRBJ1-4, is as follows: GAGVSQSPRYKVAKRGQDVALRCDPISGHVSLFWYQQALGQGPEFLTYFQNEAQLDKSGLPSDRFFAERPEGSVSTLKIQRTQQEDSAVYLCASSLDGRNNEKLFFGSGTQLSVL.

The chain links TRBV3-1 to TRBJ2-1; maybe TRBD1 (7 bases). The CDR3 loop spans 15 amino acids. CDR1 LGHDT and CDR2 YNNKEL come from the germline V gene (reference sequence). V was shortened by 5 bases and J by 8 bases, with 19 bases between the two germline ends. CDR3 region: CASSTSGLQGDEQFF. Here the CDR3 DNA reads TGTGCCAGCAGCACATCGGGACTCCAGGGGGATGAGCAGTTCTTC.

This clonotype was detected only a few times. V gene TRBV11-2 combines with J gene TRBJ2-5; tentatively, D is TRBD2 (5 bases). Trimming stripped 5 bases from V and 3 bases from J, with 22 bases between. The CDR3 is made up of 17 amino acids. Per germline, CDR1 SGHAT and CDR2 FQNNGV. CDR3 coding DNA: TGTGCCAGCAGCCCAAGGAGCTTCGGGGAATCAGAAGAGACCCAGTACTTC. It yields the protein CASSPRSFGESEETQYF.

This clonotype was counted a few times. This chain links TRBV19 with TRBJ2-1, with TRBD2 matching over 7 bases. CDR1 is LNHDA, CDR2 SQIVND, per germline (reference sequence). Germline trimming cut 7 bases from V and 3 bases from J; bases unmatched to any gene: 9. The CDR3 spans 15 residues. Here the CDR3 DNA reads TGTGCCAGTACCCCGACCTGGACTAGCTACAATGAGCAGTTCTTC. This gives the protein CASTPTWTSYNEQFF.

The CDR3 sequence is CASSLVSTASGANVLTF. The CDR3 DNA reads TGTGCCAGCAGCTTAGTTTCGACAGCCTCTGGGGCCAACGTCCTGACTTTC. V and J are TRBV7-2 and TRBJ2-6; D might be TRBD1 (5 bases). Trimming removed 1 base at V and 0 bases at J, with 10 bases between. CDR1 and CDR2 from the germline V gene are SGHTA and FQGNSA. The CDR3 loop spans 17 amino acids.

The chain has TRBV12-5 and TRBJ2-5; D might be TRBD1 (5 bases). The V gene's germline CDR1 is LGHNT and CDR2 FRNRAP. This CDR3 contains 14 residues. V was clipped by 6 bases and J by 1 base, with 12 bases between them. The CDR3 sequence: CASGGRQPQETQYF. Written as DNA, the CDR3 is TGTGCTAGTGGGGGAAGACAGCCCCAAGAGACCCAGTACTTC.

Comments on this clonotype: The junction differs from germline at one of its ends, possibly a read error. The chain joins TRBV4-1 to TRBJ2-7; D possibly corresponds to TRBD2 (6 bases). Germline lookup yields CDR1 MGHRA and CDR2 YSYEKL. The CDR3 has 14 residues. The CDR3, as DNA: TGTGCCAGCAGCCAAGCGCGGGACCTCTACGAGCAGTACTTC. It codes for CASSQARDLYEQYF.

The chain combines TRBV20-1 with TRBJ1-6, with D perhaps TRBD1 (6 bases). Per germline, CDR1 DFQATT and CDR2 SNEGSKA (reference sequence). The CDR3 runs 13 residues. V lost 2 bases to trimming and J lost 5 bases, with 7 bases between them. DNA of the CDR3: TGCAGTGCTAGACAGGGGAATAATTCACCCCTCCACTTT. Its protein is CSARQGNNSPLHF.

The chain combines TRBV11-2 with TRBJ1-3, with D possibly matching TRBD1 (5 bases). This CDR3 comprises 16 residues. Germline V gives CDR1 SGHAT, CDR2 FQNNGV. Trimming cost V 0 bases and J 2 bases, with 11 bases left between them. The chain's CDR3 is CASSLDGGTTGNTIYF. The DNA for the CDR3 is TGTGCCAGCAGCTTAGATGGGGGTACTACTGGAAACACCATATATTTT.

The V gene is TRBV29-1, the J gene TRBJ2-3; D is unresolved. Germline V CDR1 and CDR2: SQVTM, ANQGSEA. The CDR3 runs to 10 residues. Trimming removed 8 bases at V and 2 bases at J, with 5 bases between. The CDR3 DNA sequence: TGCAGCACCGACACAGATACGCAGTATTTT. It codes for CSTDTDTQYF.

The genes are TRBV12-3 or TRBV12-4 and TRBJ2-1; 9 bases map to TRBD1. Trimming cost V 10 bases and J 2 bases; bases outside gene matches: 6. The CDR3 extends over 14 amino acids. The CDR3 bases are TGTGCCACCGTGGGGGACAGGGCCTACAATGAGCAGTTCTTC. It is translated as CATVGDRAYNEQFF.

The chain couples TRBV10-3 to TRBJ1-1, with D unclear. This CDR3 spans 14 amino acids. The germline CDR1 and CDR2 sequences are ENHRY and SYGVKD. V lost 2 bases, J lost 3 bases, and 10 bases lay in between. The CDR3, as DNA: TGTGCCATCAGTGAGAACAGTAGGTACACTGAAGCTTTCTTT. Protein: CAISENSRYTEAFF.

The chain is built from TRBV11-3 and TRBJ2-1, with a possible D match to TRBD2 (6 bases). V was pared by 2 bases and J by 12 bases, with 11 bases between. The CDR3 runs 12 residues. Germline V gene lookup returns CDR1 SGHNT and CDR2 YENEEA. CDR3 nucleotides: TGTGCCAGCAGCTTAATGGGAGGCGTGCAGTTCTTC. Its protein product is CASSLMGGVQFF.

This clonotype was seen a few times. This chain connects TRBV11-2 to TRBJ2-3, with 10 bases identical to TRBD2. The CDR3 covers 17 residues. The trim removed 1 base at V and 2 bases at J, leaving 6 bases unmatched. The germline V gene encodes CDR1 SGHAT and CDR2 FQNNGV. In nucleotides, the CDR3 is TGTGCCAGCAGCTTAGGGGCTAGCGGGAGCACCACAGATACGCAGTATTTT. Residues: CASSLGASGSTTDTQYF.